This T cell receptor (beta chain) comes out of a study of OX40 agonist ivuxolimab in advanced cancers. Study outcomes and limitations: The study observed clonal expansion of CD4+ and CD8+ blood T cells by week 6 at 0.1 to 3.0 mg/kg.

Concerning this clone: Its specificity is unknown.

Using immunoSEQ multiplex PCR, the repertoire was profiled, and TCRdb retains in-frame clones only, with some absent. The sample yields 75,000 to 100,000 clones, roughly 90% seen once. The germline V gene has CDR1 SGDLS and CDR2 YYNGEE. Trimming pared 2 bases from V and 2 bases from J, leaving 14 bases between. This CDR3 has 15 residues. V gene TRBV9 combines with J gene TRBJ2-7, with D possibly being TRBD2 (5 bases). The sequencing here drew on CD4+ or CD8+ T cells sorted from blood, taken in a trial of the OX40 agonist ivuxolimab. This sequence was found in an adult with an advanced solid tumor such as melanoma, head and neck, liver or kidney cancer. The CDR3 DNA sequence: TGTGCCAGCAGCGTGGACTCCCTACGGCCCTACGAGCAGTACTTC. This encodes CASSVDSLRPYEQYF.